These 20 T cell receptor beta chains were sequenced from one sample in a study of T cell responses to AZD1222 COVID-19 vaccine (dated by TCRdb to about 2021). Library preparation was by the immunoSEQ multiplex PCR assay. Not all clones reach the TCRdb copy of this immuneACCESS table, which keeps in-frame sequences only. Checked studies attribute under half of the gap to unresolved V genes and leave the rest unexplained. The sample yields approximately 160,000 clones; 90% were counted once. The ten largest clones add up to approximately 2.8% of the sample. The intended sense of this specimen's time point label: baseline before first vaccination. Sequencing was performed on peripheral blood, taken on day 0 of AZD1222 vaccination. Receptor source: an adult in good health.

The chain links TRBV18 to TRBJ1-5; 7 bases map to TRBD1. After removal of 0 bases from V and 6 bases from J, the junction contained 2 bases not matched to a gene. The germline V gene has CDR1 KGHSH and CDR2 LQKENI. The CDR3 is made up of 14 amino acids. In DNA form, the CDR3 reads TGTGCCAGCTCACCACCAGGGGGCGGTCAGCCCCAGCATTTT. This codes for CASSPPGGGQPQHF.

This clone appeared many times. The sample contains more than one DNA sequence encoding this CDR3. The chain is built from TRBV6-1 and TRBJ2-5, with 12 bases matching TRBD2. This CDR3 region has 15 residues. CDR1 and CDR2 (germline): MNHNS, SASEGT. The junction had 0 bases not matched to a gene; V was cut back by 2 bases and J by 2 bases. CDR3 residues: CASSELAGGQETQYF. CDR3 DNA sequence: TGTGCCAGCAGTGAACTAGCGGGGGGGCAAGAGACCCAGTACTTC.

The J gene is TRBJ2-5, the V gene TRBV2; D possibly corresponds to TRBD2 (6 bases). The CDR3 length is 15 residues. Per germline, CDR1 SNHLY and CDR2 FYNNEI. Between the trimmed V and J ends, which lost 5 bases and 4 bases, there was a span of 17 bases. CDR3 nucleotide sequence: TGTGCCAGCAGTCGGGCCCTTGGGCGGGGAGAGACCCAGTACTTC. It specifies CASSRALGRGETQYF.

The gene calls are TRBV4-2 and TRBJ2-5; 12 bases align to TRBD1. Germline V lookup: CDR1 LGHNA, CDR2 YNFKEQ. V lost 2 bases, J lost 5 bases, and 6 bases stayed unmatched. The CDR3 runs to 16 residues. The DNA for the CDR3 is TGTGCCAGCAGCCAACCCCGGGACAGGGGGCTGGAGACCCAGTACTTC. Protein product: CASSQPRDRGLETQYF.

The CDR3 here is CASSKGREANYGYTF. In DNA, the CDR3 is TGTGCCAGTAGTAAGGGGAGGGAAGCTAACTATGGCTACACCTTC. The chain uses TRBV19 and TRBJ1-2; TRBD1 might be the D (5 bases). V gave up 4 bases and J gave up 0 bases, with 12 bases separating them. The CDR3 spans 15 residues. The germline gives CDR1 LNHDA, CDR2 SQIVND (reference sequence).

The CDR3 DNA is TGTGCCAGCAGCCCGGTCATCGGTGAGGAGGGCTACACCTTC. Its protein is CASSPVIGEEGYTF. The chain couples TRBV6-5 to TRBJ1-2; D uncertain. Trimming took 6 bases from V and 8 from J, leaving 19 bases between them. CDR3 size: 14 residues. Germline assignment: CDR1 MNHEY and CDR2 SVGAGI.

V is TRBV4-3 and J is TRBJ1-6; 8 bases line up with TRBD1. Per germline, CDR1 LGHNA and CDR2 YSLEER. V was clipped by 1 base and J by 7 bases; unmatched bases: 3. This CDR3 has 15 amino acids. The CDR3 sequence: CASSQGTGRNSPLHF. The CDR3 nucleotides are TGCGCCAGCAGCCAAGGGACAGGGAGGAATTCACCCCTCCACTTT.

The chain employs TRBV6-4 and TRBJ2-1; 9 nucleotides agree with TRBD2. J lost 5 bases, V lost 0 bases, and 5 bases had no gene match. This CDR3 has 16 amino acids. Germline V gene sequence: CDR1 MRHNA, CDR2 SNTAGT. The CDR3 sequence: CASSDSRLAGHNEQFF. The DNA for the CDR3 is TGTGCCAGCAGTGACTCGAGGCTAGCGGGGCACAATGAGCAGTTCTTC.

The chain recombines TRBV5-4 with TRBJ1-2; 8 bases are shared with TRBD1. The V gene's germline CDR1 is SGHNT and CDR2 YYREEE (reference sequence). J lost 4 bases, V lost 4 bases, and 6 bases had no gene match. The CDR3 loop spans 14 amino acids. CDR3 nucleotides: TGTGCCAGCAGCCCGGACAGGGCTGCCTATGGCTACACCTTC. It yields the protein CASSPDRAAYGYTF.

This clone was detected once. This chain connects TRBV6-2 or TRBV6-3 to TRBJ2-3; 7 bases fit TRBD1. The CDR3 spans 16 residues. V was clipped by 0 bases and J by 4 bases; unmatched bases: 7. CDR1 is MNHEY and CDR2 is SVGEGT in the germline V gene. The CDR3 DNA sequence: TGTGCCAGCAGTTACTCGAACAGGGACAGCCCAGATACGCAGTATTTT. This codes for CASSYSNRDSPDTQYF.

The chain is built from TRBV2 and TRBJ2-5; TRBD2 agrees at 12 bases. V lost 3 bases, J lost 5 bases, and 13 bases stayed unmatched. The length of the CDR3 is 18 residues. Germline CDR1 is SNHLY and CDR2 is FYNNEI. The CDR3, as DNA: TGTGCCAGCAGTGACCTGGGACTAGCGGGCCGGCGGGGGGAGACCCAGTACTTC. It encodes CASSDLGLAGRRGETQYF.

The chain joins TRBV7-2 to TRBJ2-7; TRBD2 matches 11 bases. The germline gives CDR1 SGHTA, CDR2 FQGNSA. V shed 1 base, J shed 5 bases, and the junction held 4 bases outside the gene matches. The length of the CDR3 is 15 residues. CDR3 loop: CASSLEASGGNEQYF. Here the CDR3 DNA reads TGTGCCAGCAGCTTAGAGGCTAGCGGGGGGAACGAGCAGTACTTC.

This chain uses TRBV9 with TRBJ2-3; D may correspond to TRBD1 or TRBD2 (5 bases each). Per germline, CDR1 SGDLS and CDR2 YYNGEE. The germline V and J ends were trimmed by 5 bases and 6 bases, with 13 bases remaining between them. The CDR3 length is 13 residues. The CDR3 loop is CASSILWGDTQYF. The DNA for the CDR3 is TGTGCCAGCAGTATATTGTGGGGGGATACGCAGTATTTT.

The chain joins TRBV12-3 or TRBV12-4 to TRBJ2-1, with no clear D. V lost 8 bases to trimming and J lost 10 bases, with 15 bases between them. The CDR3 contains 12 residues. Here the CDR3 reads CASGQRVFEQFF. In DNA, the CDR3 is TGTGCCAGCGGCCAAAGGGTGTTCGAGCAGTTCTTC.

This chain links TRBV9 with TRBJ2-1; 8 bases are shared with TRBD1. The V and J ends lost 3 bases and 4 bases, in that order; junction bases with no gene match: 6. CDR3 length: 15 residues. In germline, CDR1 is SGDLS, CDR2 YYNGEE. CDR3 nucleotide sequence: TGTGCCAGCAGCGAGACAGGGGATTTATACAATGAGCAGTTCTTC. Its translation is CASSETGDLYNEQFF.

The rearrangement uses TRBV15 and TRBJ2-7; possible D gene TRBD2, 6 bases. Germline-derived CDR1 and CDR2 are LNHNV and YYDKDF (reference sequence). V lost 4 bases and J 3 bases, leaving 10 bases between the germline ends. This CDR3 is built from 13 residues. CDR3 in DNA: TGTGCCACCAGCACAGGGCGGGACTACGAGCAGTACTTC. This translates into CATSTGRDYEQYF. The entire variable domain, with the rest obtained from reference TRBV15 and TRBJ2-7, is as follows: DAMVIQNPRYQVTQFGKPVTLSCSQTLNHNVMYWYQQKSSQAPKLLFHYYDKDFNNEADTPDNFQSRRPNTSFCFLDIRSPGLGDTAMYLCATSTGRDYEQYFGPGTRLTVT.

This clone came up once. CDR3 amino acids: CASTASGLTDSPLHF. CDR3 nucleotides: TGTGCCAGTACCGCATCGGGACTGACAGATTCACCCCTCCACTTT. This chain links TRBV19 with TRBJ1-6; perhaps TRBD1 as D (5 bases). The V end was cut by 7 bases, the J end by 8 bases, with 18 bases between. CDR1 and CDR2 (germline): LNHDA, SQIVND (reference sequence). CDR3 length equals 15 residues.

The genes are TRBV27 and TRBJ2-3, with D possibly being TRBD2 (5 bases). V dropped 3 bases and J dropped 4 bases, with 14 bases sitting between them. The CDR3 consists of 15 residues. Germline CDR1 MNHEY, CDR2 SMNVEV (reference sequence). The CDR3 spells CASSFRPPEADTQYF. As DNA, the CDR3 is TGTGCCAGCAGTTTCCGACCCCCGGAGGCAGATACGCAGTATTTT.

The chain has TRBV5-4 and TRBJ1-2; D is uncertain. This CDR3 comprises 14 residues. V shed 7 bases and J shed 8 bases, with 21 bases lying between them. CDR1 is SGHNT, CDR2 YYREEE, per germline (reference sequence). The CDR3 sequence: CASSRTPGVKGYTF. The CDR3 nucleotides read TGTGCCAGCTCGCGCACGCCCGGGGTAAAAGGCTACACCTTC.

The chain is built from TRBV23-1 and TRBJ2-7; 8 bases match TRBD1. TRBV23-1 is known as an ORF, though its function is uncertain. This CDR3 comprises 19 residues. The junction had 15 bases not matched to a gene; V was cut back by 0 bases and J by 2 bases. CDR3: CASSQSSRGRLPRAYEQYF. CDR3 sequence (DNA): TGCGCCAGCAGTCAATCGTCCAGGGGGCGTCTTCCAAGAGCCTACGAGCAGTACTTC.